This TCR beta chain originates from a study of technical replicates of blood from a handful of donors. The germline V gene has CDR1 LNHNV and CDR2 YYDKDF (reference sequence). Between the trimmed V and J ends, which lost 1 base and 0 bases, there was a span of 13 bases. The CDR3 loop spans 16 amino acids. Assay used: immunoSEQ multiplex PCR; TCRdb lists only in-frame clones, some missing. The sample shows roughly 81,000 clones, roughly 97% of them seen only once. This TCR came from a human donor in good health. The chain links TRBV15 to TRBJ2-7, with D perhaps matching TRBD2 (5 bases). The sequenced sample was T cells isolated from PBMCs. The CDR3 region has the DNA TGTGCCACCAGCAGAGCCGGCGGACTTGACTCCTACGAGCAGTACTTC. Protein: CATSRAGGLDSYEQYF. The full variable domain, rest sourced from reference TRBV15 and TRBJ2-7, is DAMVIQNPRYQVTQFGKPVTLSCSQTLNHNVMYWYQQKSSQAPKLLFHYYDKDFNNEADTPDNFQSRRPNTSFCFLDIRSPGLGDTAMYLCATSRAGGLDSYEQYFGPGTRLTVT.